The next 10 T cell receptor beta chains were all read from a single sample in a study of blood T cell repertoires in COVID-19. Libraries were prepared by immunoSEQ multiplex PCR; TCRdb keeps only in-frame clonotypes and omits some of them. In the table there are 200,000 to 300,000 clones, almost 85% of which are singletons. The sequencing input was peripheral blood. These receptors were collected from a man aged 50 or older with acute or convalescent COVID-19.

This chain uses TRBV4-1 with TRBJ1-2; TRBD1 agrees at 8 bases. V lost 0 bases to trimming and J lost 0 bases; unmatched junction nucleotides: 3. The CDR3 extends over 16 amino acids. Germline CDR1 MGHRA, CDR2 YSYEKL. The CDR3 loop reads CASSQEGQDPNYGYTF. CDR3 nucleotide sequence: TGCGCCAGCAGCCAAGAGGGACAGGATCCTAACTATGGCTACACCTTC.

This rearrangement joins TRBV11-2 to TRBJ1-3, with D possibly TRBD1 on 6 matching bases. CDR3 size: 14 residues. In germline, CDR1 is SGHAT, CDR2 FQNNGV. The germline V and J ends were trimmed by 3 bases and 7 bases, with 13 bases remaining between them. In DNA, the CDR3 is TGTGCCAGCAGCTTGACAGGTCGAGGCAACACCATATATTTT. This translates into CASSLTGRGNTIYF.

The J gene is TRBJ1-5, the V gene TRBV24-1; 10 bases fit TRBD1. J was trimmed by 6 bases and V by 9 bases; bases with no gene match: 4. This CDR3 is built from 13 residues. Germline CDR1 reads KGHDR; CDR2 reads SFDVKD. The CDR3 DNA is TGTGCCACCCAGACAGGGGGCAGTCAGCCCCAGCATTTT. Translating gives CATQTGGSQPQHF.

The V and J genes are TRBV11-2 and TRBJ1-1; possible D gene TRBD1, 5 bases. The CDR3 is made up of 15 amino acids. Germline lookup yields CDR1 SGHAT and CDR2 FQNNGV. Between the trimmed V and J ends, which lost 3 bases and 4 bases, there was a span of 15 bases. CDR3 residues: CASSFATVRSTEAFF. For the CDR3, the DNA is TGTGCCAGCAGCTTCGCGACAGTTCGAAGCACTGAAGCTTTCTTT.

The count of this clone is one. The chain links TRBV5-1 to TRBJ2-3, with 8 nucleotides matching TRBD2. The CDR3 sequence is 15 residues long. With V trimmed by 4 bases and J by 0 bases, 4 bases remained unmatched. The V gene's germline CDR1 is SGHRS and CDR2 YFSETQ. The CDR3 region is CASSGIAGSTDTQYF. The CDR3 DNA follows: TGCGCCAGCAGCGGGATAGCGGGGAGCACAGATACGCAGTATTTT.

This chain uses TRBV5-1 with TRBJ1-2, with 9 bases matching TRBD1. This CDR3 is built from 15 residues. The J segment lost 7 bases and the V segment lost 0 bases, leaving 7 bases of the junction unmatched. Germline CDR1 SGHRS, CDR2 YFSETQ. The CDR3 protein is CASSLEGQGESGYTF. CDR3 bases: TGCGCCAGCAGCTTGGAGGGACAGGGAGAGAGTGGCTACACCTTC.

The gene calls are TRBV6-5 and TRBJ2-2; 10 bases match TRBD2. Germline V CDR1 and CDR2: MNHEY, SVGAGI. V shed 7 bases, J shed 4 bases, and the junction held 6 bases outside the gene matches. The CDR3 sequence is 15 residues long. This CDR3 is CASTSGGAGTGELFF. CDR3 bases: TGTGCCAGCACCAGCGGGGGGGCCGGCACCGGGGAGCTGTTTTTT.

V and J are TRBV27 and TRBJ1-6; tentatively, D is TRBD1 (5 bases). The CDR3 is made up of 13 amino acids. Trimming cost V 3 bases and J 8 bases, with 8 bases left between them. Germline assignment: CDR1 MNHEY and CDR2 SMNVEV (reference sequence). In DNA, the CDR3 is TGTGCCAGCAGTTTCGGGGGGTATTCACCCCTCCACTTT. It codes for CASSFGGYSPLHF.

The rearrangement uses TRBV15 and TRBJ2-7; D is possibly TRBD1 (5 bases). The ends were cut back, 1 base at V and 4 bases at J, with 20 bases in the middle. The CDR3 extends over 17 amino acids. Germline V CDR1 and CDR2: LNHNV, YYDKDF (reference sequence). CDR3 in amino acids: CATSRVASTALLYEQYF. As DNA, the CDR3 is TGTGCCACCAGCAGAGTGGCATCGACAGCCCTTCTTTACGAGCAGTACTTC. The full variable domain, rest sourced from reference TRBV15 and TRBJ2-7, is DAMVIQNPRYQVTQFGKPVTLSCSQTLNHNVMYWYQQKSSQAPKLLFHYYDKDFNNEADTPDNFQSRRPNTSFCFLDIRSPGLGDTAMYLCATSRVASTALLYEQYFGPGTRLTVT.

The chain is built from TRBV5-1 and TRBJ2-7; 11 nucleotides line up with TRBD2. Germline values: CDR1 SGHRS, CDR2 YFSETQ. With 3 bases clipped from V and 6 bases from J, the junction kept 11 bases outside the gene matches. The CDR3 length is 16 residues. The CDR3 nucleotides are TGCGCCAGCAGCTCGGGACTAGCGGCGATCCCCCCCGAGCAGTACTTC. It encodes CASSSGLAAIPPEQYF. Variable domain in full (rest from reference TRBV5-1 and TRBJ2-7): KAGVTQTPRYLIKTRGQQVTLSCSPISGHRSVSWYQQTPGQGLQFLFEYFSETQRNKGNFPGRFSGRQFSNSRSEMNVSTLELGDSALYLCASSSGLAAIPPEQYFGPGTRLTVT.